The clone carrying this T cell receptor beta chain has ten or more counts. Attachment of unique molecular identifiers was made to individual cDNA molecules. TCRdb recomputed calls from the 5' RACE reads with MiXCR, one row per CDR3 protein. Altogether about 69,000 distinct CDR3 sequences are present, about 9% being singletons, with the ten largest covering 5.9%. The sample is drawn from a study of early T cells in non-severe SARS-CoV-2 infection. Background on the study: Sequencing input comprised bulk RNA from unsorted whole blood; chain pairing was not available.

The source of this sequence is an adult who was a healthcare worker with PCR-confirmed SARS-CoV-2 infection or an uninfected control (not recorded which). Sequencing used whole blood.

This chain's CDR3 is CSARATESYYGYTF. The CDR3 nucleotides read TGCAGTGCTAGAGCCACAGAGTCCTACTATGGCTACACCTTC. The V call is TRBV20-1, the J call TRBJ1-2; D is unresolved. This CDR3 has 14 residues. The ends were cut back, 1 base at V and 3 bases at J, with 12 bases in the middle. CDR1 is DFQATT and CDR2 is SNEGSKA in the germline V gene (reference sequence).